This TCR beta chain originates from a study of identical twins. A universal primer binding site was introduced by template switching. The final cDNA contained unique molecular identifiers. TCRdb re-derived calls from the 5' RACE reads in MiXCR, one entry per CDR3 protein. The sample contains approximately 700,000 distinct CDR3 sequences, around 6% of which appear only once. Note on this clonotype: Antigen: not known.

Study-wide results and limits: It was cross-sectional statistical analysis, not following the same donors, that the conclusions relied on. Abundant cord blood beta clonotypes carried fewer insertions; memory repertoires showed none.

Each donor was a healthy Caucasian. J was trimmed by 3 bases and V by 4 bases; bases with no gene match: 3. Per the germline V gene, CDR1 is MNHNS and CDR2 is SASEGT. The length of the CDR3 is 14 residues. The clonotype was recovered from a young man in good health. The sequenced sample consisted of naive T cells sorted from blood. The V and J genes are TRBV6-1 and TRBJ2-4, with TRBD1 matching 7 bases. The CDR3 DNA sequence: TGTGCCAGCAGTGCGGACAGGAGCAAAAACATTCAGTACTTC. It encodes CASSADRSKNIQYF.